This T cell receptor (beta chain) emerged from a study of T cell changes during pregnancy in multiple sclerosis. The data were produced by immunoSEQ multiplex PCR, yet TCRdb's version contains in-frame clones alone and is incomplete. The sample has approximately 50,000 clones, roughly 91% seen once; the top ten hold about 0.61%. The CDR3 spans 13 residues. In germline, CDR1 is MDHEN, CDR2 SYDVKM. V lost 6 bases, J lost 2 bases, and 10 bases lay in between. The TCR sequence derives from a female donor in good health, enrolled as a control in a pregnancy study. The chain uses TRBV28 and TRBJ1-2; D uncertain. The sample consisted of CD4+ T cells from peripheral blood mononuclear cells, taken after pregnancy. For the CDR3, the DNA is TGTGCCAGCAGAACCGGGATCAACTATGGCTACACCTTC. Translation gives CASRTGINYGYTF.